This TCR beta chain was recovered during a study of cytomegalovirus exposure and HLA in healthy donors. As concerns this clone: The antigen is unknown.

General study results and limits: The presence/absence work took it that sequencing depth was about the same across donors.

V was clipped by 4 bases and J by 4 bases, with 12 bases between them. Germline CDR1 reads SGHDT; CDR2 reads YYEEEE. The CDR3 is 14 amino acids. The PCR used 60 Vbeta and 13 Jbeta primers. TCRdb's table, derived via immunoSEQ multiplex PCR, lists solely in-frame clones and lacks some. The listing records about 110,000 clones. The gene calls are TRBV5-6 and TRBJ1-5; D is possibly TRBD1 (5 bases). The sequencing sample was made of PBMCs. The TCR was taken from a man in his thirties or forties in good health and CMV-seronegative. The CDR3 DNA is TGTGCCAGCAGCGTCCGGGGACTTAATCAGCCCCAGCATTTT. Encoded protein: CASSVRGLNQPQHF.